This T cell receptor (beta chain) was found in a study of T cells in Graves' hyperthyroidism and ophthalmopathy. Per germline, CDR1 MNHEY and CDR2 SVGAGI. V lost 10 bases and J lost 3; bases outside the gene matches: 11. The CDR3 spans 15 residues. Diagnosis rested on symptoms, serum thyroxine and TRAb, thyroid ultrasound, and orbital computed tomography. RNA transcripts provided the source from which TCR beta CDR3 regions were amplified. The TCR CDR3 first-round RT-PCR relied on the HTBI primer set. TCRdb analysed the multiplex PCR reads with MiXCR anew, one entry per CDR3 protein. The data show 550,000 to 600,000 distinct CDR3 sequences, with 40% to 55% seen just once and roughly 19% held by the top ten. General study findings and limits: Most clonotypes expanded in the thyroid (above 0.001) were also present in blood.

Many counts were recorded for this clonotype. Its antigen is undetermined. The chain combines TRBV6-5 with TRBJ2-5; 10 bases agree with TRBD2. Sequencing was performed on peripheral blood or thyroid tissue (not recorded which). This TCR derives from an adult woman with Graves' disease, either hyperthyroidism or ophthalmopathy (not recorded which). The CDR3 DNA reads TGTGCCACCAAAAGCCTAGCGGGAGTTGAAGAGACCCAGTACTTC. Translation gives CATKSLAGVEETQYF.